Each of the 5 T cell receptor beta chains below was sequenced from the same sample in a study of cytomegalovirus exposure and HLA in healthy donors. With 60 Vbeta and 13 Jbeta primers, the PCR was carried out. Clones were sequenced by immunoSEQ multiplex PCR, and TCRdb holds only the in-frame ones, with some missing. Among roughly 68,000 clones listed, 65% to 70% were seen once. Sequenced input: PBMCs. The source is a man between 35 and 55 years old in good health and CMV-seropositive.

The rearrangement joins TRBV2 to TRBJ2-3, with 14 bases that match TRBD2. The CDR3 is 17 residues long. Germline V CDR1 and CDR2: SNHLY, FYNNEI. After removal of 4 bases from V and 7 bases from J, the junction contained 10 bases not matched to a gene. The CDR3 sequence: CASSARGTSGGGNTQYF. The CDR3 coding sequence is TGTGCCAGCAGTGCCCGGGGGACTAGCGGGGGCGGGAATACGCAGTATTTT.

A note on this clone: Sequence at one end of the junction differs from germline and may be a read error. The chain couples TRBV2 to TRBJ2-7, with D uncertain. There are 12 residues in the CDR3. The germline V gene encodes CDR1 SNHLY and CDR2 FYNNEI. Here the CDR3 DNA reads TGTGCCAGCAGTAAAGCGTACTACGAGCAGTACTTC. Protein product: CASSKAYYEQYF.

The chain uses TRBV11-3 and TRBJ2-1, with 8 bases aligning to TRBD2. Germline V gives CDR1 SGHNT, CDR2 YENEEA. The CDR3 length is 15 residues. V gave up 3 bases and J gave up 4 bases; unmatched junction bases: 5. The CDR3 protein is CASSFGSGEYNEQFF. In DNA, the CDR3 is TGTGCCAGCAGCTTCGGTAGCGGGGAGTACAATGAGCAGTTCTTC.

The genes are TRBV9 and TRBJ2-2; D unresolved. Trimming stripped 0 bases from V and 0 bases from J, with 6 bases between. CDR1 and CDR2 from the germline V gene are SGDLS and YYNGEE. The CDR3 is made up of 15 amino acids. The CDR3 bases are TGTGCCAGCAGCGTAGAGGCGGCGAACACCGGGGAGCTGTTTTTT. It codes for CASSVEAANTGELFF.

The genes are TRBV5-8 and TRBJ2-1; the match to TRBD2 covers 9 bases. The junction had 4 bases not matched to a gene; V was cut back by 0 bases and J by 0 bases. Germline V gene sequence: CDR1 SGHTS, CDR2 YDEGEE. CDR3 length equals 17 residues. This chain's CDR3 is CASSLARLAVSYNEQFF. CDR3 DNA: TGTGCCAGCAGCTTGGCCCGACTAGCGGTCTCCTACAATGAGCAGTTCTTC.